Given below is one T cell receptor beta chain in context. Data came from immunoSEQ multiplex PCR; TCRdb stores just in-frame clones and leaves some out. Among about 60,000 clones, more than 75% were seen once, and the ten largest hold roughly 4.8%. This specimen comes from a study of technical replicates of blood from several donors. V dropped 4 bases and J dropped 2; count of bases not matched to a gene: 5. This CDR3 region has 15 residues. Per the germline V gene, CDR1 is SGHAT and CDR2 is FQNNGV. V and J are TRBV11-2 and TRBJ2-7; 10 bases line up with TRBD1. The receptor comes from a human donor in good health. Some clones in this sample may be carry-over from other donors' samples. The sequenced material came from PBMCs. The CDR3 sequence: CASSSPGQGTYEQYF. The CDR3 DNA is TGTGCCAGCAGCTCGCCGGGACAGGGGACCTACGAGCAGTACTTC.